The clone carrying this T cell receptor beta chain was seen more than once but under ten times. What it recognizes is unknown. These data are taken from a study of T-cell reconstitution after alpha-beta-depleted transplantation in children. Germline V lookup: CDR1 DFQATT, CDR2 SNEGSKA (reference sequence). CDR3 length: 14 amino acids. V was clipped by 0 bases and J by 4 bases, with 12 bases between them. The library targeted TCRbeta and was prepared with unique molecular identifiers. TCRdb processed the PCR reads anew with MiXCR; each CDR3 protein has one entry. There are some 300,000 distinct CDR3 sequences in the sample; roughly a tenth occur only once, and less than 8% lies in the top ten. Study-level findings and limits: Where some patients showed high TCRbeta diversity at day 60, it came from recipient T cells and thymic progenitors that had survived.

The V gene is TRBV20-1, the J gene TRBJ2-5; no clear D gene. The clonotype comes from a boy under two years old with acute myeloid leukemia, due to receive a stem cell transplant. This specimen was PBMCs, taken before TCRalphabeta/CD19-depleted stem cell transplant. The CDR3 DNA reads TGCAGTGCTAGAGATCCGGTCTTTCTAGAGACCCAGTACTTC. Its protein product is CSARDPVFLETQYF.